This T cell receptor beta chain was sequenced in a study of shared clonotypes between healthy human individuals. The protocol was immunoSEQ multiplex PCR, while the TCRdb copy is restricted to in-frame clones and leaves out a portion. The data contain some 2.3 million clones, roughly 93% of them singletons. The sequence was collected from a man younger than 35 in good health. Some clones in this sample may be carry-over from other donors' samples. Sequenced input: naive CD4+ T cells from PBMCs. Subset noted: CD45RA+ positively selected.

The CDR3 protein is CASSLGRSVYSGNTIYF. The DNA of the CDR3 is TGTGCCAGCAGCTTAGGCAGATCGGTTTACTCTGGAAACACCATATATTTT. The genes are TRBV7-9 and TRBJ1-3; D not certain. The CDR3 covers 17 residues. CDR1 is SEHNR, CDR2 FQNEAQ, per germline (reference sequence). Trimming shortened V by 1 base and J by 0 bases, and 13 bases separated the two germline ends.